Listed below are T cell receptor beta chains from one sample, sequenced in a study of blood T cell repertoires in COVID-19. Sequencing was performed with immunoSEQ multiplex PCR; in TCRdb, only in-frame clones are kept and a portion is missing. The profile shows a few hundred thousand clones, nearly 90% of them singletons. The sequencing input was peripheral blood. These receptors all stem from a man between 18 and 29 years old with active or convalescent COVID-19. The CDR3 runs from the conserved cysteine through the conserved F or W. The order of the fields is V gene, CDR3 length, clone size, J gene, D gene, CDR3 protein, CDR3 DNA. The D gene is left open where the match is weak. Part of the rows lack a size; the others show once, few, many or a class for expanded clones.

TRBV7-9	15	.	TRBJ1-1	TRBD1	CASTPGTEIRTEAFF	TGTGCCAGCACCCCCGGGACAGAGATTAGGACTGAAGCTTTCTTT
TRBV5-1	15	.	TRBJ2-1	.	CASSFVPPPVDEQFF	TGCGCCAGCAGCTTTGTCCCCCCCCCGGTGGATGAGCAGTTCTTC
TRBV6-2/TRBV6-3	16	.	TRBJ2-3	.	CASSYWAGAPPDTQYF	TGTGCCAGCAGTTACTGGGCGGGGGCCCCCCCAGATACGCAGTATTTT
TRBV11-2	15	.	TRBJ2-7	TRBD1	CASSYPGQGNYEQYF	TGTGCCAGCAGTTACCCGGGACAGGGGAACTACGAGCAGTACTTC
TRBV24-1	16	once	TRBJ2-5	TRBD1	CATSERTGTGQETQYF	TGTGCCACCAGTGAAAGGACCGGGACAGGGCAAGAGACCCAGTACTTC
TRBV29-1	16	.	TRBJ1-1	.	CSVVWGPATFRTEAFF	TGCAGCGTTGTGTGGGGGCCAGCTACCTTCAGGACTGAAGCTTTCTTT
TRBV9	13	.	TRBJ2-7	.	CASSVNSKGEQYF	TGTGCCAGCAGCGTAAACAGTAAAGGCGAGCAGTACTTC
TRBV4-3	19	.	TRBJ2-1	TRBD2	CASSQGPSGGLSSYNEQFF	TGCGCCAGCAGCCAAGGTCCTAGCGGGGGGTTAAGCTCCTACAATGAGCAGTTCTTC
TRBV24-1	16	.	TRBJ1-5	TRBD1	CATSDPGTGGNQPQHF	TGTGCCACCAGTGATCCCGGGACAGGGGGCAATCAGCCCCAGCATTTT
TRBV4-2	15	.	TRBJ2-7	TRBD1	CASSLRTGASYEQYF	TGTGCCAGCAGCTTACGGACAGGAGCCTCCTACGAGCAGTACTTC
TRBV7-2	12	.	TRBJ1-1	TRBD1	CASSHGQGEAFF	TGTGCCAGCAGCCATGGACAGGGTGAAGCTTTCTTT
TRBV11-2	16	.	TRBJ1-2	.	CASSLGPRGGNYGYTF	TGTGCCAGCAGCTTGGGACCGAGGGGAGGCAACTATGGCTACACCTTC
TRBV6-2/TRBV6-3	13	.	TRBJ1-1	.	CASSYLEETEAFF	TGTGCCAGCAGTTACTTGGAGGAGACTGAAGCTTTCTTT
TRBV9	15	.	TRBJ1-5	.	CASSVVGAPGQPQHF	TGTGCCAGCAGCGTAGTGGGGGCGCCCGGACAGCCCCAGCATTTT
TRBV7-2	15	.	TRBJ1-1	.	CASSLEVQEPTEAFF	TGTGCCAGCAGCTTAGAAGTACAGGAACCGACTGAAGCTTTCTTT
TRBV20-1	12	.	TRBJ1-2	.	CSASRRGGGYTF	TGCAGTGCTAGTAGGAGGGGCGGTGGCTACACCTTC
TRBV11-3	16	once	TRBJ2-2	.	CASSPSGAANTGELFF	TGTGCCAGCAGCCCTAGTGGGGCTGCGAACACCGGGGAGCTGTTTTTT
TRBV7-3	14	.	TRBJ2-5	TRBD1	CASSPTGLQETQYF	TGTGCCAGCAGCCCGACAGGGCTCCAAGAGACCCAGTACTTC
TRBV1	18	.	TRBJ2-3	.	CTSSPPASGWNSTDTQYF	TGCACCAGCAGCCCTCCGGCTAGCGGGTGGAACAGCACAGATACGCAGTATTTT
TRBV19	14	.	TRBJ1-5	.	CASTLWGSGQPQHF	TGTGCCAGTACCCTCTGGGGCTCAGGACAGCCCCAGCATTTT
TRBV27	13	.	TRBJ2-1	.	CASSLRRRNEQFF	TGTGCCAGCAGTTTGCGACGGAGAAATGAGCAGTTCTTC
TRBV5-4	14	.	TRBJ1-1	TRBD1	CASSYYRGNTEAFF	TGTGCCAGCAGCTACTACAGGGGGAACACTGAAGCTTTCTTT
TRBV7-2	17	.	TRBJ2-3	TRBD2	CASSLAPGSGGTDTQYF	TGTGCCAGCAGCTTAGCCCCGGGCAGCGGGGGGACAGATACGCAGTATTTT
TRBV29-1	14	.	TRBJ1-5	TRBD1	CSVWDRGTDQPQHF	TGCAGCGTGTGGGACAGGGGTACAGATCAGCCCCAGCATTTT
TRBV25-1	14	.	TRBJ2-1	TRBD1	CASIGQGGYNEQFF	TGTGCCAGCATTGGACAGGGGGGATACAATGAGCAGTTCTTC
TRBV7-6	15	.	TRBJ2-1	.	CASSLDFNSYNEQFF	TGTGCCAGCAGCTTAGACTTTAACTCCTACAATGAGCAGTTCTTC
TRBV7-2	15	.	TRBJ2-1	TRBD1	CASSHATGVKNEQFF	TGTGCCAGCAGCCACGCGACAGGGGTGAAGAATGAGCAGTTCTTC
TRBV12-3/TRBV12-4	12	.	TRBJ1-1	.	CASSPPTGEAFF	TGTGCCAGCAGTCCACCGACGGGGGAAGCTTTCTTT
TRBV6-2/TRBV6-3	13	once	TRBJ2-1	.	CASSYDENTRVFF	TGTGCCAGCAGTTACGATGAGAACACCCGGGTGTTCTTC
TRBV7-2	14	.	TRBJ1-1	.	CASSFSRGNTEAFF	TGTGCCAGCAGCTTCTCCAGGGGGAACACTGAAGCTTTCTTT
TRBV7-7	16	.	TRBJ1-4	TRBD1	CASSYRDRREQEKLFF	TGTGCCAGCAGCTACCGGGACAGGAGAGAGCAGGAAAAACTGTTTTTT
TRBV6-6	14	once	TRBJ1-5	TRBD1	CASRWTGERQPQHF	TGTGCCAGCAGATGGACAGGGGAAAGACAGCCCCAGCATTTT
TRBV2	14	once	TRBJ1-1	.	CASTQGGARTEAFF	TGTGCCAGCACCCAAGGGGGGGCGCGTACTGAAGCTTTCTTT
TRBV5-1	14	.	TRBJ2-7	TRBD2	CASSWRLALDEQYF	TGCGCCAGCAGCTGGAGACTAGCGCTCGACGAGCAGTACTTC
TRBV19	13	.	TRBJ1-5	TRBD1	CASLGQGNQPQHF	TGTGCCAGCCTGGGACAGGGCAATCAGCCCCAGCATTTT
TRBV12-3/TRBV12-4	13	few	TRBJ2-7	.	CASSFNSPYEQYF	TGTGCCAGCAGTTTTAACAGTCCCTACGAGCAGTACTTC
TRBV7-2	15	.	TRBJ2-7	TRBD2	CASSLRLAGGYEQYF	TGTGCCAGCAGCTTACGACTAGCGGGGGGTTACGAGCAGTACTTC
TRBV7-8	15	.	TRBJ2-7	TRBD1	CASSSVNRGSYEQYF	TGTGCCAGCAGCTCGGTGAACAGGGGTTCCTACGAGCAGTACTTC
TRBV6-2/TRBV6-3	14	.	TRBJ1-5	.	CASSARYSNQPQHF	TGTGCCAGCAGTGCTAGATATAGCAATCAGCCCCAGCATTTT
TRBV11-2	15	.	TRBJ1-3	TRBD1	CASSRTGDSGNTIYF	TGTGCCAGCAGCCGGACAGGGGACTCTGGAAACACCATATATTTT
TRBV18	13	few	TRBJ2-1	TRBD1	CASGTGRLDEQFF	TGTGCCAGTGGGACAGGGAGGCTCGATGAGCAGTTCTTC
TRBV7-2	14	.	TRBJ2-1	TRBD2	CASSSLAGYNEQFF	TGTGCCAGCAGCTCCCTAGCGGGGTACAATGAGCAGTTCTTC
TRBV6-4	18	once	TRBJ2-3	TRBD2	CASSDSRGLAGGPDTQYF	TGTGCCAGCAGTGACTCGAGAGGGCTAGCGGGAGGACCAGATACGCAGTATTTT
TRBV28	13	.	TRBJ1-5	TRBD1	CASRKQGDQPQHF	TGTGCCAGCAGGAAACAGGGGGACCAGCCCCAGCATTTT
TRBV30	13	.	TRBJ1-2	.	CASPGTSNYGYTF	TGTGCCTCCCCAGGGACATCGAACTATGGCTACACCTTC
TRBV11-3	16	.	TRBJ2-1	.	CASSLSGYLSYNEQFF	TGTGCCAGCAGCTTAAGCGGATACCTCTCCTACAATGAGCAGTTCTTC
TRBV6-5	13	.	TRBJ1-1	.	CASSYLANTEAFF	TGTGCCAGCAGTTACTTGGCTAACACTGAAGCTTTCTTT
TRBV5-6	14	.	TRBJ1-5	.	CASSFGSLSGPQHF	TGTGCCAGCAGCTTCGGCAGCCTGTCAGGGCCCCAGCATTTT